The 16 T cell receptor beta chains listed next were all sequenced from one sample in a study of T cell changes during pregnancy in multiple sclerosis. The table came from immunoSEQ multiplex PCR; TCRdb's copy has only in-frame clones and leaves some out. This table holds fewer than 40,000 clones, roughly 90% found once. Sequenced here: CD8+ T cells from peripheral blood mononuclear cells, sampled after pregnancy. These receptor sequences come from a female donor with multiple sclerosis, enrolled in a pregnancy study.

In regard to this clone: At the DNA level, this CDR3 is encoded by other sequences in the same sample as well. This chain joins TRBV6-5 and TRBJ1-6; no definite D call. Germline V gene data show CDR1 as MNHEY and CDR2 as SVGAGI. The CDR3 sequence is 13 residues long. Trimming pared 11 bases from V and 1 base from J, leaving 9 bases between. The CDR3 sequence: CAGGDSYNSPLHF. The DNA of the CDR3 is TGTGCCGGCGGAGATTCCTATAATTCACCCCTCCACTTT.

This clone was counted once. This chain links TRBV5-8 with TRBJ2-5; 8 bases map to TRBD1. Trimming removed 0 bases from V and 9 bases from J; junction bases left unmatched: 4. Germline CDR1 reads SGHTS; CDR2 reads YDEGEE. There are 13 residues in the CDR3. Here the CDR3 DNA reads TGTGCCAGCAGCTTGGGACAGGGGACGGCCCAGTACTTC. Residues: CASSLGQGTAQYF.

V is TRBV9 and J is TRBJ2-3, with 8 bases fitting TRBD2. From germline, CDR1 is SGDLS and CDR2 YYNGEE. The CDR3 has 17 amino acids. Trimming cost V 0 bases and J 4 bases; bases outside gene matches: 10. In DNA, the CDR3 is TGTGCCAGCAGCGTAGGGGGGACCGGGCGGGGGGCAGATACGCAGTATTTT. Amino acid sequence: CASSVGGTGRGADTQYF. Full variable domain (rest looked up from reference TRBV9 and TRBJ2-3): DSGVTQTPKHLITATGQRVTLRCSPRSGDLSVYWYQQSLDQGLQFLIQYYNGEERAKGNILERFSAQQFPDLHSELNLSSLELGDSALYFCASSVGGTGRGADTQYFGPGTRLTVL.

The chain links TRBV9 to TRBJ2-6; D is uncertain. The CDR3 loop spans 13 amino acids. Trimming removed 4 bases at V and 2 bases at J, with 4 bases between. The V gene's germline CDR1 is SGDLS and CDR2 YYNGEE. CDR3 residues: CASSTAGANVLTF. DNA for the CDR3: TGTGCCAGCAGCACGGCTGGGGCCAACGTCCTGACTTTC.

J is TRBJ2-5 and V is TRBV6-5, with 7 bases lining up with TRBD1. CDR1 MNHEY and CDR2 SVGAGI come from the germline V gene. The CDR3 spans 15 residues. J gave up 0 bases and V 5 bases, and 6 bases lay outside the gene matches. The CDR3 nucleotides read TGTGCCAGCAGTAACCCTAGGGGGCACCAAGAGACCCAGTACTTC. This gives the protein CASSNPRGHQETQYF.

This chain links TRBV9 with TRBJ1-2; D uncertain. Germline V gene data show CDR1 as SGDLS and CDR2 as YYNGEE. V lost 1 base and J lost 7, with 11 bases in between. This CDR3 contains 13 residues. This chain's CDR3 is CASSVREEGGYTF. The CDR3 nucleotides read TGTGCCAGCAGCGTAAGGGAGGAGGGTGGCTACACCTTC.

J is TRBJ1-1 and V is TRBV7-6; weak D call: TRBD1 (5 bases). The CDR3 is made up of 14 amino acids. Germline-derived CDR1 and CDR2 are SGHVS and FNYEAQ. V was shortened by 0 bases and J by 1 base, with 6 bases between the two germline ends. For the CDR3, the DNA is TGTGCCAGCAGCTTAGCGGGGGGGAACACTGAAGCTTTCTTT. It yields the protein CASSLAGGNTEAFF. The full variable domain, with the rest looked up from reference TRBV7-6 and TRBJ1-1, is GAGVSQSPRYKVTKRGQDVALRCDPISGHVSLYWYRQALGQGPEFLTYFNYEAQQDKSGLPNDRFSAERPEGSISTLTIQRTEQRDSAMYRCASSLAGGNTEAFFGQGTRLTVV.

V gene TRBV30 combines with J gene TRBJ1-2; D is ambiguous. V lost 0 bases, J lost 1 base, and 9 bases lay in between. This CDR3 is built from 14 residues. Germline V gene sequence: CDR1 GTSNPN, CDR2 SVGIG (reference sequence). CDR3: CAWSVSGYNYGYTF. The DNA of the CDR3 is TGTGCCTGGAGTGTTTCCGGGTATAACTATGGCTACACCTTC.

This chain connects TRBV6-5 to TRBJ2-1; 7 bases are shared with TRBD1. V gave up 6 bases and J gave up 7 bases; unmatched junction bases: 3. The CDR3 sequence is 12 residues long. Germline values: CDR1 MNHEY, CDR2 SVGAGI. For the CDR3, the DNA is TGTGCCAGCAGAGACAGGGTTAATGAGCAGTTCTTC. This gives the protein CASRDRVNEQFF.

The chain joins TRBV5-5 to TRBJ2-7; the D gene is possibly TRBD2 (5 bases). This CDR3 has 14 amino acids. V was cut by 0 bases and J by 1 base, with 8 bases left in between. Germline assignment: CDR1 SGHKS and CDR2 YYEKEE (reference sequence). The CDR3 region is CASSLETGSYEQYF. The CDR3 nucleotides are TGTGCCAGCAGCTTGGAGACGGGATCCTACGAGCAGTACTTC.

The chain is built from TRBV27 and TRBJ2-5; 10 bases fit TRBD2. V shed 1 base and J 10 bases; nucleotides not matched to a gene: 15. Germline V CDR1 and CDR2: MNHEY, SMNVEV (reference sequence). This CDR3 comprises 17 residues. CDR3 residues: CASSLLSGGGWGLNQYF. The DNA for the CDR3 is TGTGCCAGCAGTTTATTAAGCGGGGGGGGTTGGGGATTGAACCAGTACTTC.

V usage is TRBV18 and J usage is TRBJ1-5; 7 bases match TRBD1. The CDR3 has 18 amino acids. V was pared by 3 bases and J by 5 bases, with 16 bases of the junction left unmatched. CDR1 and CDR2 from the germline V gene are KGHSH and LQKENI. The CDR3 DNA follows: TGTGCCAGCTCACCCCTGGTTCGGACAGGTCCGGACTATCAGCCCCAGCATTTT. This translates into CASSPLVRTGPDYQPQHF.

This chain links TRBV4-1 with TRBJ1-4; TRBD1 matches 8 bases. V was clipped by 5 bases and J by 7 bases; unmatched bases: 9. Germline CDR1 and CDR2: MGHRA and YSYEKL. This CDR3 contains 15 residues. The CDR3 is CASSYPQGAGEKLFF. The CDR3 coding sequence is TGCGCCAGCAGCTACCCGCAGGGGGCGGGTGAAAAACTGTTTTTT.

J is TRBJ2-2 and V is TRBV5-5; TRBD1 is a possible D gene (6 bases). This CDR3 has 15 amino acids. Trimming stripped 3 bases from V and 7 bases from J, with 16 bases between. Germline V gene data show CDR1 as SGHKS and CDR2 as YYEKEE (reference sequence). The CDR3 DNA is TGTGCCAGCAGCTGGTCTGCAGGGGTCTTCGGGGAGCTGTTTTTT. Translated, it gives CASSWSAGVFGELFF.

This chain links TRBV30 with TRBJ2-6; the match to TRBD1 covers 7 bases. Germline V lookup: CDR1 GTSNPN, CDR2 SVGIG (reference sequence). The CDR3 loop spans 13 amino acids. V dropped 8 bases and J dropped 4; count of bases not matched to a gene: 5. The CDR3 DNA follows: TGTGCCCTGAGGGGGCGCGGGGCCAACGTCCTGACTTTC. Its translation: CALRGRGANVLTF.

DNA of the CDR3: TGCGCCAGCAGCCAAGTCCCCAGCGGGGGGTACAATGAGCAGTTCTTC. Translation gives CASSQVPSGGYNEQFF. V and J are TRBV4-3 and TRBJ2-1; 9 nucleotides match TRBD2. The CDR3 has 16 residues. Germline V gene lookup returns CDR1 LGHNA and CDR2 YSLEER. V was pared by 1 base and J by 4 bases, with 5 bases of the junction left unmatched.